These 7 T cell receptor beta chains came from one sample sequenced in a study of early T cells in non-severe SARS-CoV-2 infection (dated by TCRdb to the early 2020s). The receptor library was made with 5' RACE. Sequencing took place on a NextSeq 500. TCRdb's own reprocessing of the public reads used fastp at Q25 and MiXCR and kept productive beta chains. Identical CDR3 protein sequences are pooled into one entry, listed with their most common genes and DNA. Recorded for this sample are 15,000 to 20,000 distinct CDR3 sequences; roughly 5.1% of them occurred a single time. The biggest ten clones account for 6.5% to 8.5% of the sample. Source material: whole blood. The source is an adult who was a healthcare worker with PCR-confirmed SARS-CoV-2 infection or an uninfected control (not recorded which).

This clonotype appeared a few times. The rearrangement links TRBV29-1 to TRBJ2-3, with TRBD2 as a possible D gene (5 bases). CDR3 length equals 13 residues. The V end lost 3 bases, the J end lost 0 bases, and 7 bases lay between the germline ends. CDR1 is SQVTM, CDR2 ANQGSEA, per germline. CDR3 amino acids: CSVDRTSTDTQYF. CDR3 DNA sequence: TGCAGCGTTGATCGGACTAGCACAGATACGCAGTATTTT.

This clonotype is termed medium-sized. J is TRBJ1-5 and V is TRBV6-1, with a possible D match to TRBD1 (5 bases). This CDR3 comprises 13 residues. The V gene lost 6 bases and the J gene lost 5 bases, with 11 bases spanning the gap. Per the germline V gene, CDR1 is MNHNS and CDR2 is SASEGT. CDR3 amino acids: CASRVRGDQPQHF. The CDR3 DNA reads TGTGCCAGCAGGGTAAGGGGAGATCAGCCCCAGCATTTT.

Judged by abundance, this clonotype is medium-sized (0.01 to 0.1%). The rearrangement uses TRBV7-9 and TRBJ1-6; the D gene is possibly TRBD1 (5 bases). With 1 base removed from V and 7 bases from J, the gap between germline ends came to 14 bases. The CDR3 covers 16 residues. Looked up from germline, CDR1 is SEHNR and CDR2 is FQNEAQ (reference sequence). Here the CDR3 DNA reads TGTGCCAGCAGCTTAGAGCCAGGCAGGGCGAATTCACCCCTCCACTTT. Translating gives CASSLEPGRANSPLHF.

By share, this clonotype counts as medium-sized. The chain has TRBV20-1 and TRBJ2-4; 7 nucleotides align to TRBD1. CDR3 size: 12 residues. J lost 4 bases, V lost 5 bases, and 2 bases had no gene match. Germline V gene lookup returns CDR1 DFQATT and CDR2 SNEGSKA (reference sequence). The CDR3 sequence is CSASGQKNIQYF. The CDR3 nucleotides are TGCAGTGCTTCGGGACAGAAAAACATTCAGTACTTC.

This clonotype has a count of ten or more. The chain uses TRBV7-6 and TRBJ1-3, with D tentatively TRBD1 (5 bases). The CDR3 totals 14 residues. Germline V gene sequence: CDR1 SGHVS, CDR2 FNYEAQ. Trimming left V 8 bases short and J 0 bases short, with 11 bases between. The CDR3 DNA reads as TGTGCCAGCGGCCAGGGTCTCTCTGGAAACACCATATATTTT. This sequence encodes CASGQGLSGNTIYF.

By share, this clonotype counts as medium-sized. The rearrangement uses TRBV20-1 and TRBJ2-5; 7 bases fit TRBD1. The CDR3 has 14 amino acids. CDR1 is DFQATT, CDR2 SNEGSKA, per germline (reference sequence). V lost 5 bases to trimming and J lost 6 bases; unmatched junction nucleotides: 12. CDR3: CSAPKWTGDQTQYF. In DNA form, the CDR3 reads TGCAGTGCTCCGAAGTGGACAGGAGATCAGACCCAGTACTTC.

This clonotype was detected many times. The rearrangement uses TRBV12-3 or TRBV12-4 and TRBJ1-1; the match to TRBD1 covers 8 bases. This CDR3 has 14 amino acids. V shed 5 bases and J 0 bases; nucleotides not matched to a gene: 2. Written as DNA, the CDR3 is TGTGCCAGCAGTCCGGGACAGGTGAACACTGAAGCTTTCTTT. Translating gives CASSPGQVNTEAFF.